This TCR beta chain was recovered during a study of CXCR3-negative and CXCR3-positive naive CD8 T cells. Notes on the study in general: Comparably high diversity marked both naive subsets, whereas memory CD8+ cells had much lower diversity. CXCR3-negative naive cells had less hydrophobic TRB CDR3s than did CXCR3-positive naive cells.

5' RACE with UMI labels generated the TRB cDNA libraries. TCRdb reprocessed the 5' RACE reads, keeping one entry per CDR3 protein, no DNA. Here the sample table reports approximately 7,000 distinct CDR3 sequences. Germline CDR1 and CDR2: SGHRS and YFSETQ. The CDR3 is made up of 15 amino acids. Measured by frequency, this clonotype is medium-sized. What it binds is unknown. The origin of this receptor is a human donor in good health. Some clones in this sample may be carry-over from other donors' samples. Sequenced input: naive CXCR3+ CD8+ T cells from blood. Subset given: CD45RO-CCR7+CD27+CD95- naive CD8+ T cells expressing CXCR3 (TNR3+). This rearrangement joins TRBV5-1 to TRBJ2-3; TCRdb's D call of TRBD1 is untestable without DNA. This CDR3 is CASSYRDRSTDTQYF.